What follows are 26 T cell receptor beta chains derived from one specimen sequenced in a study of blood T cells in healthy people across ages. It was with a sample-barcoded 5' primer and a J-beta primer mix that a second PCR of about 6 to 11 cycles was run. TCRdb analysed the 5' RACE reads with MiXCR anew, one entry per CDR3 protein. The sample lists approximately 730,000 distinct CDR3 sequences, roughly 50% occurring once. Sequenced material: blood. These receptor sequences come from a man older than 75 in good health.

About this clonotype itself: One junction end does not reproduce the germline sequence, and a read error may be involved. The chain recombines TRBV20-1 with TRBJ2-7; 8 bases line up with TRBD2. The length of the CDR3 is 13 residues. Germline V gives CDR1 DFQATT, CDR2 SNEGSKA (reference sequence). The CDR3 sequence: CGAKREHSYEQYF. The CDR3 DNA sequence: TGCGGTGCAAAGCGGGAGCACTCCTACGAGCAGTACTTC.

The count of this clonotype is one. The chain links TRBV29-1 to TRBJ2-5; D perhaps matches TRBD2 (6 bases). The CDR3 extends over 11 amino acids. Per the germline V gene, CDR1 is SQVTM and CDR2 is ANQGSEA. Trimming pared 7 bases from V and 11 bases from J, leaving 17 bases between. The CDR3 sequence: CSGHSGNEQYF. The CDR3 nucleotides read TGCAGCGGTCATAGCGGCAATGAGCAGTACTTC.

This clonotype was recorded a few times. The chain couples TRBV2 to TRBJ1-1; D is unclear. Looked up from germline, CDR1 is SNHLY and CDR2 is FYNNEI. The CDR3 is 15 residues long. Trimming pared 2 bases from V and 4 bases from J, leaving 14 bases between. Here the CDR3 DNA reads TGTGCCAGCAGTGAATCGGCTGCGGCCGGCACTGAAGCTTTCTTT. This gives the protein CASSESAAAGTEAFF.

This chain joins TRBV27 and TRBJ1-2, with D uncertain. With 5 bases removed from V and 0 bases from J, the gap between germline ends came to 13 bases. CDR3 length equals 15 residues. Germline-derived CDR1 and CDR2 are MNHEY and SMNVEV (reference sequence). CDR3 amino acids: CASSPARTANYGYTF. The CDR3 nucleotides are TGTGCCAGCAGTCCCGCCAGGACGGCTAACTATGGCTACACCTTC.

Remarks on this clonotype: At one of its ends the junction is not consistent with the germline gene, which may arise from a read error. The genes are TRBV12-3 or TRBV12-4 and TRBJ2-1; the D gene is possibly TRBD2 (7 bases). The CDR3 consists of 17 residues. CDR3 sequence reads: CASSLALGGARGNERFF. In nucleotides, the CDR3 is TGTGCCAGCAGTTTAGCGCTTGGGGGGGCTAGGGGTAATGAGCGGTTCTTC.

This clonotype was seen only a few times. The rearrangement uses TRBV21-1 and TRBJ1-2. TRBV21-1 is a known pseudogene. The CDR3 contains 15 residues. The DNA of the CDR3 is TGTGCCAGCAGCAAAGGACCCTCGGATAACTATGGCTACACCTTC. Amino acids: CASSKGPSDNYGYTF.

Remarks on this clonotype: An end of the junction differs from the germline gene, which may be a read error. The gene calls are TRBV6-2 or TRBV6-3 and TRBJ2-1, with 7 nucleotides matching TRBD2. Looked up from germline, CDR1 is MNHEY and CDR2 is SVGEGT. CDR3 size: 18 residues. The CDR3 bases are TGTGCCAGCAGTCCCGGCGGTAGCGGGTCGAGCTCCTACAATAAGCAGTTCTTC. Protein sequence: CASSPGGSGSSSYNKQFF.

The V and J genes are TRBV4-1 and TRBJ2-7; 10 nucleotides align to TRBD2. This CDR3 is 16 amino acids long. V was clipped by 3 bases and J by 4 bases; unmatched bases: 9. CDR1 is MGHRA and CDR2 is YSYEKL in the germline V gene. The CDR3 loop is CASSQKEVAGGYEQYF. CDR3 nucleotide sequence: TGCGCCAGCAGCCAGAAGGAAGTAGCGGGAGGTTACGAGCAGTACTTC.

The chain has TRBV13 and TRBJ1-5, with 7 bases fitting TRBD1. CDR3 length: 14 residues. The junction had 8 bases not matched to a gene; V was cut back by 10 bases and J by 2 bases. Germline CDR1 reads PRHDT; CDR2 reads FYEKMQ (reference sequence). This CDR3 is CATSVRGGNQPQHF. The CDR3, as DNA: TGTGCCACCTCCGTCAGGGGGGGCAATCAGCCCCAGCATTTT.

This clonotype was seen a handful of times. This could be a read error, since a much larger clone is one nucleotide away. The chain employs TRBV2 and TRBJ2-6; no clear D gene. The CDR3 has 13 amino acids. Germline-derived CDR1 and CDR2 are SNHLY and FYNNEI. Trimming stripped 2 bases from V and 4 bases from J, with 3 bases between. CDR3 in DNA: TGTGCCAGCAGTGAACGGGGGGCCAACGTCCTGACTTTC. It yields the protein CASSERGANVLTF.

Only a few counts were recorded for this clonotype. The chain couples TRBV20-1 to TRBJ2-3; 7 positions match TRBD1. From germline, CDR1 is DFQATT and CDR2 SNEGSKA (reference sequence). This CDR3 has 14 residues. CDR3 DNA: TGCAGCGGCTACAGGCAGGGGGAAGGACCGACGCAGTATTTT. It encodes CSGYRQGEGPTQYF.

This chain joins TRBV6-5 and TRBJ2-2; D unresolved. The V end was cut by 1 base, the J end by 1 base, with 7 bases between. CDR3 size: 15 residues. Germline CDR1 is MNHEY and CDR2 is SVGAGI. The CDR3 sequence is CASSYWALNTGELFF. The CDR3 DNA reads as TGTGCCAGCAGTTACTGGGCCTTGAACACCGGGGAGCTGTTTTTT.

This clonotype was picked up a small number of times. The V and J genes are TRBV5-1 and TRBJ2-1; possible D gene TRBD1, 6 bases. Germline CDR1 reads SGHRS; CDR2 reads YFSETQ. This CDR3 comprises 15 residues. Trimming removed 0 bases from V and 6 bases from J, with 13 bases in between. The DNA for the CDR3 is TGCGCCAGCAGCTTGGATAGCCAGGGGTTCAATGAGCAGTTCTTC. Residues: CASSLDSQGFNEQFF. Drawing the rest from reference TRBV5-1 and TRBJ2-1, the complete variable domain is KAGVTQTPRYLIKTRGQQVTLSCSPISGHRSVSWYQQTPGQGLQFLFEYFSETQRNKGNFPGRFSGRQFSNSRSEMNVSTLELGDSALYLCASSLDSQGFNEQFFGPGTRLTVL.

This clonotype was recorded a few times. The rearrangement uses TRBV19 and TRBJ2-7; TRBD1 matches 10 bases. The J call may be faulty, since TRBJ2-5 better matches the DNA end. The CDR3 runs 15 residues. Germline CDR1 and CDR2: LNHDA and SQIVND (reference sequence). CDR3 nucleotides: TGTGCCAGTAGCCTATCTGGGACAGGGGTAGAGACCCAGTACTTC. Its translation: CASSLSGTGVETQYF.

The genes are TRBV20-1 and TRBJ1-1, with D possibly matching TRBD1 (5 bases). The CDR3 contains 15 residues. Germline CDR1 and CDR2: DFQATT and SNEGSKA (reference sequence). Between the trimmed V and J ends, which lost 5 bases and 1 base, there was a span of 17 bases. The CDR3 DNA follows: TGCAGTGCTGGGGACGGAAAGAGAGAGAACACTGAAGCTTTCTTT. Protein: CSAGDGKRENTEAFF.

This clonotype has only one observation. The chain employs TRBV5-1 and TRBJ1-1, with 9 positions matching TRBD1. This CDR3 has 14 residues. The germline V gene encodes CDR1 SGHRS and CDR2 YFSETQ. The junction had 10 bases not matched to a gene; V was cut back by 5 bases and J by 8 bases. The CDR3 sequence: CASSSGQGLGEAFF. The CDR3 region has the DNA TGCGCCAGCAGTTCTGGACAGGGGCTCGGGGAAGCTTTCTTT.

This chain uses TRBV5-1 with TRBJ2-4; 7 nucleotides align to TRBD2. The last part of the DNA fits TRBJ2-5 better; the J call may be wrong. Germline values: CDR1 SGHRS, CDR2 YFSETQ. This CDR3 has 15 residues. The CDR3 nucleotides read TGCGCCAGCAGCTTGCCAGGAGGGCGGGAGGAGACCCAGTACTTC. It is translated as CASSLPGGREETQYF.

This chain joins TRBV29-1 and TRBJ2-1, with 7 bases that match TRBD2. V gave up 1 base and J gave up 0 bases; unmatched junction bases: 6. This CDR3 spans 16 amino acids. CDR1 SQVTM and CDR2 ANQGSEA come from the germline V gene. The CDR3 coding sequence is TGCAGCGTTGAAGTTCTAGCGGCAAGCTCCTACAATGAGCAGTTCTTC. This encodes CSVEVLAASSYNEQFF.

CDR3 DNA sequence: TGTGCCAGCAGTTACTCGAGGGCGGTGCAGTACTTC. Translation gives CASSYSRAVQYF. The chain has TRBV6-5 and TRBJ2-4; a weak D match, TRBD2 (5 bases). V gave up 0 bases and J gave up 13 bases, with 10 bases separating them. Germline V gene sequence: CDR1 MNHEY, CDR2 SVGAGI. The CDR3 has 12 amino acids.

The sample holds a few counts of this clonotype. The rearrangement links TRBV29-1 to TRBJ2-3, with 9 bases identical to TRBD1. CDR3 length: 13 residues. Losses at the gene ends were 7 bases for V and 14 bases for J; bases not matched to a gene: 16. The germline V gene has CDR1 SQVTM and CDR2 ANQGSEA. DNA for the CDR3: TGCAGCGCAGGGGGGACAGGGCACAGATACGCGTATTTT. Protein: CSAGGTGHRYAYF.

The chain joins TRBV27 to TRBJ2-7; D is ambiguous. The V gene lost 10 bases and the J gene lost 4 bases, with 14 bases spanning the gap. Germline V gene lookup returns CDR1 MNHEY and CDR2 SMNVEV (reference sequence). The CDR3 runs 12 residues. CDR3 residues: CATLSAWYEQYF. In DNA form, the CDR3 reads TGTGCCACCCTATCCGCGTGGTACGAGCAGTACTTC.

The chain employs TRBV11-2 and TRBJ2-1; TRBD2 might be the D (5 bases). This CDR3 contains 13 residues. Germline CDR1 SGHAT, CDR2 FQNNGV. V shed 6 bases and J shed 4 bases, with 10 bases lying between them. The CDR3 loop reads CASRTGLYNEQFF. The CDR3 DNA sequence: TGTGCCAGCAGAACTGGACTTTACAATGAGCAGTTCTTC.

The chain carries TRBV6-2 or TRBV6-3 and TRBJ2-5; 7 nucleotides line up with TRBD1. This CDR3 spans 15 amino acids. V lost 7 bases and J lost 11; bases outside the gene matches: 19. The V gene's germline CDR1 is MNHEY and CDR2 SVGEGT. The CDR3 loop is CASNLPGQNYNEQYF. The CDR3 bases are TGTGCCAGCAACCTCCCGGGACAGAACTACAATGAGCAGTACTTC.

The chain combines TRBV12-3 or TRBV12-4 with TRBJ2-1; tentative D call: TRBD2 (6 bases). The CDR3 consists of 16 residues. Trimming shortened V by 7 bases and J by 4 bases, and 20 bases separated the two germline ends. The CDR3 region is CASTDPGRTIYNEQFF. The CDR3 bases are TGTGCCAGCACTGACCCTGGGAGGACTATATACAATGAGCAGTTCTTC.

This sequence joins TRBV6-2 or TRBV6-3 and TRBJ2-1; D is undetermined. V was shortened by 6 bases and J by 8 bases, with 11 bases between the two germline ends. The V gene's germline CDR1 is MNHEY and CDR2 SVGEGT. This CDR3 region has 12 residues. The CDR3 sequence: CASRYLTYEQFF. CDR3 nucleotide sequence: TGTGCCAGCAGGTATTTAACCTATGAGCAGTTCTTC.

This clonotype was seen a few times. At one of its ends the junction is not consistent with the germline gene, which may arise from a read error. The chain uses TRBV6-1 and TRBJ2-1; no definite D call. CDR1 is MNHNS, CDR2 SASEGT, per germline. CDR3 length: 13 amino acids. The CDR3 region has the DNA TGTGCCAGCAGTGGGCTACACTACAGTGAGCAGTTCTTC. Its protein is CASSGLHYSEQFF.